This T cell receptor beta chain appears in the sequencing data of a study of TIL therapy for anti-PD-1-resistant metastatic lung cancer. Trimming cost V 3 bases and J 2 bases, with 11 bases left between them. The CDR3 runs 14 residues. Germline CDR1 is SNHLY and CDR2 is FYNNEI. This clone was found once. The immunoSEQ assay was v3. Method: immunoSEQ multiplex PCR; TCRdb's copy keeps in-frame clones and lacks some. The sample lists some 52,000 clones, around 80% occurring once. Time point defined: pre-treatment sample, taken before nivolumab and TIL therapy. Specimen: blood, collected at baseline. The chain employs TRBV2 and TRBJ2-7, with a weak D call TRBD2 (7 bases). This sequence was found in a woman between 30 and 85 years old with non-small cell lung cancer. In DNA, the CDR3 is TGTGCCAGCAGTGACCAGGGGACTACCTACGAGCAGTACTTC. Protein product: CASSDQGTTYEQYF.